Below are 23 T cell receptor beta chains sequenced from a single sample in a study of blood T cell repertoires in COVID-19. TCRdb keeps only in-frame clones here, not all; method: immunoSEQ multiplex PCR. The table lists about 270,000 clones, around 86% of them singletons. Sequencing was performed on peripheral blood. These receptor sequences come from a human donor in a cohort sampled during active COVID-19.

The genes are TRBV10-2 and TRBJ2-1, with 9 bases fitting TRBD1. Losses at the gene ends were 6 bases for V and 4 bases for J; bases not matched to a gene: 4. The CDR3 totals 14 residues. CDR1 is WSHSY and CDR2 is SAAADI in the germline V gene. CDR3 nucleotide sequence: TGCGCCAGCAGGACAGGGGGGCCATACAATGAGCAGTTCTTC. Translation: CASRTGGPYNEQFF.

The V and J genes are TRBV3-1 (or the pseudogene TRBV3-2) and TRBJ1-5; 9 bases match TRBD1. Trimming at V came to 5 bases and at J to 6 bases, leaving 2 bases not matched to a gene. The germline gives CDR1 LGHDT, CDR2 YNNKEL (reference sequence). The length of the CDR3 is 13 residues. DNA for the CDR3: TGTGCCAGCAGCGAGACAGGGGGTCAGCCCCAGCATTTT. It codes for CASSETGGQPQHF.

The V call is TRBV3-1 (or the pseudogene TRBV3-2), the J call TRBJ2-7; TRBD2 aligns across 12 bases. The CDR3 totals 15 residues. Per germline, CDR1 LGHDT and CDR2 YNNKEL (reference sequence). J lost 6 bases, V lost 3 bases, and 6 bases had no gene match. The CDR3 sequence: CASSQDLLAGGEQYF. As DNA, the CDR3 is TGTGCCAGCAGCCAGGATCTACTAGCGGGAGGCGAGCAGTACTTC.

This clone was observed once. The V gene is TRBV4-1, the J gene TRBJ1-5; 7 nucleotides agree with TRBD1. V gave up 4 bases and J gave up 5 bases; unmatched junction bases: 8. CDR1 and CDR2 (germline): MGHRA, YSYEKL. The CDR3 has 15 amino acids. The CDR3 sequence is CASSPAYQGDQPQHF. In DNA form, the CDR3 reads TGCGCCAGCAGCCCGGCCTATCAGGGGGATCAGCCCCAGCATTTT.

The chain couples TRBV9 to TRBJ1-6; 7 positions match TRBD1. V lost 4 bases to trimming and J lost 9 bases; unmatched junction nucleotides: 7. The CDR3 has 14 residues. Germline V CDR1 and CDR2: SGDLS, YYNGEE. CDR3 nucleotide sequence: TGTGCCAGCAGCACACAGGGGAGAGGTTCACCCCTCCACTTT. Translated: CASSTQGRGSPLHF.

This chain joins TRBV11-1 and TRBJ2-1, with D possibly being TRBD1 (6 bases). Germline CDR1 and CDR2: SGHAT and FQDESV (reference sequence). The CDR3 runs to 16 residues. Trimming took off 5 bases at V and 4 bases at J, with 18 bases between the two ends. CDR3 protein: CASSPDSLLRYNEQFF. CDR3 sequence (DNA): TGTGCCAGCAGCCCGGACAGCCTTCTACGTTACAATGAGCAGTTCTTC.

The V call is TRBV28, the J call TRBJ1-1; D may be TRBD1 (6 bases). Germline CDR1 and CDR2: MDHEN and SYDVKM. V lost 3 bases and J lost 2, with 13 bases in between. The CDR3 totals 15 residues. The CDR3 protein is CASSFADSPNTEAFF. In DNA, the CDR3 is TGTGCCAGCAGTTTCGCGGACAGCCCAAACACTGAAGCTTTCTTT.

The chain combines TRBV2 with TRBJ2-1; D unresolved. In germline, CDR1 is SNHLY, CDR2 FYNNEI. This CDR3 is 11 amino acids long. V lost 4 bases to trimming and J lost 11 bases, with 9 bases between them. CDR3 in amino acids: CASSAEYQQFF. In DNA form, the CDR3 reads TGTGCCAGCAGTGCGGAGTATCAGCAGTTCTTC.

A few counts support this clone. The chain joins TRBV13 to TRBJ2-7, with a weak D call TRBD1 (6 bases). This CDR3 comprises 14 residues. The V and J ends lost 3 bases and 6 bases respectively, with 15 bases between them. The germline V gene has CDR1 PRHDT and CDR2 FYEKMQ (reference sequence). CDR3 region: CASSFSRGSSEQYF. In nucleotides, the CDR3 is TGTGCCAGCAGCTTCTCAAGGGGGTCCAGCGAGCAGTACTTC.

The J gene is TRBJ2-1, the V gene TRBV18, with D possibly matching TRBD2 (5 bases). CDR3 length: 13 residues. Deletions cut 1 base from V and 14 bases from J, with 15 bases between. Germline V gene lookup returns CDR1 KGHSH and CDR2 LQKENI. CDR3 sequence: CASSPQEAPSEFF. As DNA, the CDR3 is TGTGCCAGCTCACCACAGGAGGCCCCATCGGAGTTCTTC.

The V gene is TRBV3-1 (or the pseudogene TRBV3-2), the J gene TRBJ1-5, with 10 positions matching TRBD1. CDR3 length: 15 amino acids. Germline values: CDR1 LGHDT, CDR2 YNNKEL (reference sequence). The trim removed 1 base at V and 7 bases at J, leaving 4 bases unmatched. The CDR3 here is CASSQGTGGLQPQHF. The CDR3 coding sequence is TGTGCCAGCAGCCAAGGGACAGGGGGACTCCAGCCCCAGCATTTT.

The V and J genes are TRBV7-9 and TRBJ1-1; no definite D call. This CDR3 region has 13 residues. V lost 6 bases and J 1 base, leaving 9 bases between the germline ends. CDR1 is SEHNR, CDR2 FQNEAQ, per germline (reference sequence). The CDR3 nucleotides are TGTGCCAGCAGGACTACAGAGAACACTGAAGCTTTCTTT. Translated: CASRTTENTEAFF.

The V call is TRBV21-1, the J call TRBJ2-2; the table's D call TRBD2 went unverified against the DNA. TRBV21-1 is deemed a pseudogene. The length of the CDR3 is 15 residues. CDR3 DNA: TGTGCCAGCAGCTCGACTAGTGCGAACACCGGGGAGCTGTTTTTT. Protein sequence: CASSSTSANTGELFF.

The rearrangement links TRBV29-1 to TRBJ2-7; 8 bases agree with TRBD1. CDR1 and CDR2 (germline): SQVTM, ANQGSEA. V lost 6 bases, J lost 0 bases, and 4 bases stayed unmatched. The CDR3 loop spans 13 amino acids. The CDR3 reads CSVPDRDSYEQYF. The CDR3 region has the DNA TGCAGCGTGCCGGACAGGGACTCCTACGAGCAGTACTTC.

About this clone itself: The same CDR3 arises from other DNA sequences in this sample as well. The rearrangement links TRBV5-1 to TRBJ2-1, with 8 bases lining up with TRBD2. This CDR3 region has 13 residues. V shed 0 bases and J 8 bases; nucleotides not matched to a gene: 1. CDR1 and CDR2 (germline): SGHRS, YFSETQ. CDR3 DNA sequence: TGCGCCAGCAGCTTGGCGGGGGGGCATGAGCAGTTCTTC. Translated: CASSLAGGHEQFF.

The chain combines TRBV7-2 with TRBJ2-1; 10 bases map to TRBD2. The germline gives CDR1 SGHTA, CDR2 FQGNSA. The CDR3 runs to 16 residues. The ends lost 5 bases at V and 6 bases at J; junction bases unmatched: 10. The CDR3 coding sequence is TGTGCCAGCAGCGCGACTAGCGGGCGGAGAGTCAATGAGCAGTTCTTC. Its protein product is CASSATSGRRVNEQFF.

The chain employs TRBV27 and TRBJ1-2, with D possibly TRBD1 on 6 matching bases. The V gene's germline CDR1 is MNHEY and CDR2 SMNVEV (reference sequence). Trimming cost V 3 bases and J 8 bases, with 16 bases left between them. This CDR3 is 14 amino acids long. The CDR3 DNA reads TGTGCCAGCAGTTTGGTCGGCAGGGGTGACGGCTACACCTTC. It yields the protein CASSLVGRGDGYTF.

The J gene is TRBJ1-4, the V gene TRBV4-2; D gene uncertain. CDR3 size: 16 residues. The germline V gene has CDR1 LGHNA and CDR2 YNFKEQ. Trimming stripped 2 bases from V and 2 bases from J, with 12 bases between. The CDR3 DNA follows: TGTGCCAGCAGCCAAAGAGGGCAAGGGACTAATGAAAAACTGTTTTTT. Amino acids: CASSQRGQGTNEKLFF.

The rearrangement links TRBV6-5 to TRBJ1-5; D is perhaps TRBD1 (6 bases). The V and J ends lost 5 bases and 7 bases respectively, with 18 bases between them. Germline V gene data show CDR1 as MNHEY and CDR2 as SVGAGI. This CDR3 contains 15 residues. The CDR3 nucleotides are TGTGCCAGCAGTAACGAACCAGCCAGGGGCCAGCCCCAGCATTTT. It translates to CASSNEPARGQPQHF.

The V and J genes are TRBV18 and TRBJ1-2; D is undetermined. This CDR3 region has 10 residues. Germline values: CDR1 KGHSH, CDR2 LQKENI. Trimming removed 8 bases from V and 5 bases from J, with 6 bases in between. The CDR3 loop reads CASRGYGYTF. The CDR3 nucleotides are TGTGCCAGCCGCGGATATGGCTACACCTTC.

This chain uses TRBV3-1 (or the pseudogene TRBV3-2) with TRBJ1-1; maybe TRBD1 (5 bases). The CDR3 covers 14 residues. The ends were cut back, 8 bases at V and 4 bases at J, with 17 bases in the middle. The germline gives CDR1 LGHDT, CDR2 YNNKEL (reference sequence). The CDR3 nucleotides are TGTGCCAGCTGTTTTGGGGGAGGGAGCACTGAAGCTTTCTTT. Protein: CASCFGGGSTEAFF.

The V call is TRBV24-1, the J call TRBJ1-1, with D unclear. Germline V gene sequence: CDR1 KGHDR, CDR2 SFDVKD. This CDR3 spans 13 amino acids. V was clipped by 7 bases and J by 5 bases, with 13 bases between them. CDR3: CATRRGVGTEAFF. CDR3 in DNA: TGTGCCACCAGACGGGGAGTTGGAACTGAAGCTTTCTTT.

The gene calls are TRBV3-1 (or the pseudogene TRBV3-2) and TRBJ2-7; D is ambiguous. Trimming took off 1 base at V and 2 bases at J, with 12 bases between the two ends. Germline CDR1 LGHDT, CDR2 YNNKEL (reference sequence). This CDR3 contains 15 residues. The DNA for the CDR3 is TGTGCCAGCAGCCAAGGGCCGGAGATGCCCTACGAGCAGTACTTC. Protein product: CASSQGPEMPYEQYF.